This T cell receptor (beta chain) was observed in a study of T-cell reconstitution after alpha-beta-depleted transplantation in children. From germline, CDR1 is SEHNR and CDR2 FQNEAQ (reference sequence). V lost 1 base to trimming and J lost 3 bases, with 13 bases between them. This CDR3 is 16 amino acids long. Unique molecular identifiers were incorporated during preparation of the TCRbeta library. One entry per CDR3 protein results from TCRdb running MiXCR on the PCR reads. Of about 250,000 distinct CDR3 sequences listed, approximately 24% were seen once; the top ten hold under 5.5%. Sequencing used PBMCs, mostly from graft donor cells, obtained 360 days after TCRalphabeta/CD19-depleted stem cell transplant. This clonotype originated in a female patient younger than 10 who had a stem cell transplant for congenital amegakaryocytic thrombocytopenia, so the T cells may come from the graft donor. V usage is TRBV7-9 and J usage is TRBJ1-5; D ambiguous. The CDR3 is CASSLGGDPYNQPQHF. CDR3 DNA: TGTGCCAGCAGCTTAGGAGGAGACCCCTACAATCAGCCCCAGCATTTT.